The rows below give T cell receptor beta chains drawn from one sample of a study of PD-L1 blockade in urothelial cancer. Some clones are missing from TCRdb's copy, which holds only in-frame ones; the method was immunoSEQ multiplex PCR. The table records 45,000 to 65,000 clones, 85% of them present only once. This specimen consisted of PBMCs, obtained around atezolizumab (anti-PD-L1) treatment. These receptors were taken from a man aged 70 or older with urothelial cancer. Each CDR3 is given with its conserved first and last residue. A D gene is named only where the DNA matches it firmly. Rows may omit the clone size; those that give it use once, few, many or a size class.

v_call: TRBV15
j_call: TRBJ2-3
d_call: TRBD2
clone_size: NA
cdr3_nt: TGTGCCACCAGCAGAGATTCGCTCGAAACCCCGGGACTAGCGGGATCAGATACGCAGTATTTT
cdr3_aa: CATSRDSLETPGLAGSDTQYF

v_call: TRBV7-9
j_call: TRBJ2-7
d_call: NA
clone_size: NA
cdr3_nt: TGTGCCAGCAGCGCCCCGACTCGGGGTGGGTCCTACGAGCAGTACTTC
cdr3_aa: CASSAPTRGGSYEQYF

v_call: TRBV6-5
j_call: TRBJ1-4
d_call: TRBD1
clone_size: few
cdr3_nt: TGTGCCAGCAGTTACTCGATACAGGGGAATGAAAAACTGTTTTTT
cdr3_aa: CASSYSIQGNEKLFF

v_call: TRBV4-2
j_call: TRBJ2-7
d_call: NA
clone_size: NA
cdr3_nt: TGTGCCAGCAGCCAAGACAGGTACGAGCAGTACTTC
cdr3_aa: CASSQDRYEQYF

v_call: TRBV5-4
j_call: TRBJ2-2
d_call: NA
clone_size: NA
cdr3_nt: TGTGCCAGCAGCCCCCAGGGATCCACCGGGGAGCTGTTTTTT
cdr3_aa: CASSPQGSTGELFF

v_call: TRBV29-1
j_call: TRBJ2-7
d_call: NA
clone_size: NA
cdr3_nt: TGCAGCGTGGCCGGGGAGCGGCTCTACGAGCAGTACTTC
cdr3_aa: CSVAGERLYEQYF

v_call: TRBV5-4
j_call: TRBJ1-3
d_call: TRBD1
clone_size: NA
cdr3_nt: TGTGCCAGCAGCCAGGGACAGGGGCGCTCTGGAAACACCATATATTTT
cdr3_aa: CASSQGQGRSGNTIYF

v_call: TRBV5-4
j_call: TRBJ2-7
d_call: TRBD2
clone_size: once
cdr3_nt: TGTGCCAGCAGCTTGGCTGTAGCGGGAGGTATCTACGAGCAGTACTTC
cdr3_aa: CASSLAVAGGIYEQYF

v_call: TRBV2
j_call: TRBJ2-1
d_call: NA
clone_size: few
cdr3_nt: TGTGCCAGCAGCGGCTTCTCCAGGGGCCCACAGCAGTTCTTC
cdr3_aa: CASSGFSRGPQQFF

v_call: TRBV18
j_call: TRBJ2-6
d_call: NA
clone_size: NA
cdr3_nt: TGTGCCAGCTCACAAAGAGGTGCCTCTGGGGCCAACGTCCTGACTTTC
cdr3_aa: CASSQRGASGANVLTF

v_call: TRBV6-5
j_call: TRBJ2-7
d_call: NA
clone_size: NA
cdr3_nt: TGTGCCAGCAGCCCAGGTTGGCACGAGCAGTACTTC
cdr3_aa: CASSPGWHEQYF

v_call: TRBV7-6
j_call: TRBJ2-3
d_call: NA
clone_size: NA
cdr3_nt: TGTGCCAGCAGCTTAGTAAGTGCTACGGATACGCAGTATTTT
cdr3_aa: CASSLVSATDTQYF

v_call: TRBV5-3
j_call: TRBJ1-2
d_call: NA
clone_size: NA
cdr3_nt: TGTGCCAGAAGCTTGGTCGGCAGGTATAGTAATGGCTACACCTTC
cdr3_aa: CARSLVGRYSNGYTF

v_call: TRBV5-1
j_call: TRBJ1-1
d_call: TRBD1
clone_size: NA
cdr3_nt: TGCGCCAGCAGCTCCCGGACAGGGGGGATGGTGAACACTGAAGCTTTCTTT
cdr3_aa: CASSSRTGGMVNTEAFF

v_call: TRBV12-5
j_call: TRBJ2-2
d_call: NA
clone_size: once
cdr3_nt: TGTGCTAGTGGGGCGGGCAGCGGCAACACCGGGGAGCTGTTTTTT
cdr3_aa: CASGAGSGNTGELFF

v_call: TRBV28
j_call: TRBJ2-1
d_call: NA
clone_size: NA
cdr3_nt: TGTGCCAGCAGTTTAAACGGCGGGAAGGAGTTCTTC
cdr3_aa: CASSLNGGKEFF

v_call: TRBV9
j_call: TRBJ2-5
d_call: TRBD1
clone_size: NA
cdr3_nt: TGTGCCAGCAGCGTATGGGACAGGGAAAGAAGGGTTTTCGAGACCCAGTACTTC
cdr3_aa: CASSVWDRERRVFETQYF